The rows below give T cell receptor beta chains drawn from one sample of a study of blood T cell repertoires in COVID-19. Profiled with immunoSEQ multiplex PCR; TCRdb holds only in-frame clones, not every one. The data contain tens of thousands of clones, about 95% of them seen just once; the ten biggest clones take up about 4.5%. Sequenced input: peripheral blood. The receptor set was obtained from a human donor with active COVID-19. The donor label of this sample is uncertain. CDR3s include the opening cysteine and the closing phenylalanine or tryptophan. The D gene is left open where the match is weak. Expanded clones are given a class, and other clones once, few, many or no size at all.

J gene | clone size | D gene | V gene | CDR3 DNA | CDR3 protein
TRBJ2-3 | NA | TRBD2 | TRBV7-2 | TGTGCCAGCAGTTATCAGGATTTTAGCGGGGGGGCAGGATTCTCTACGCAGTATTTT | CASSYQDFSGGAGFSTQYF
TRBJ2-3 | NA | TRBD2 | TRBV5-1 | TGCGCCAGCAGCTTAAGCGGGACGGGAACAGATACGCAGTATTTT | CASSLSGTGTDTQYF
TRBJ2-3 | NA | TRBD2 | TRBV19 | TGTGCCAGTAGTATGACTAGCGGGCCTCTCACAGATACGCAGTATTTT | CASSMTSGPLTDTQYF
TRBJ1-3 | NA | TRBD1 | TRBV27 | TGTGCCAGCAGTCCGGGGACAGGAGGAAACACCATATATTTT | CASSPGTGGNTIYF
TRBJ2-2 | NA | TRBD1 | TRBV7-9 | TGTGCCAGCAGCTTGGACAGGGAAGTGGCGGTGGGGGAGCTGTTTTTT | CASSLDREVAVGELFF
TRBJ1-1 | NA | TRBD1 | TRBV19 | TGTGCCAGTAGTATAACAGGGGGCCGGACTGAAGCTTTCTTT | CASSITGGRTEAFF
TRBJ2-1 | NA | NA | TRBV13 | TGTGCCAGCAGCCGGATGGGGAAGGACTTGTCCTACAATGAGCAGTTCTTC | CASSRMGKDLSYNEQFF
TRBJ1-5 | NA | NA | TRBV6-2/TRBV6-3 | TGTGCCAGCAGTTACGGGCAGGGGTTTCGTCAGCCCCAGCATTTT | CASSYGQGFRQPQHF
TRBJ2-7 | NA | TRBD2 | TRBV6-5 | TGTGCCAGCAGTTCAACGGGAGGCCTTTACGAGCAGTACTTC | CASSSTGGLYEQYF
TRBJ2-7 | NA | TRBD2 | TRBV5-1 | TGCGCCAGCAGCTTAGGGACTAGCGGCTACGAGCAGTACTTC | CASSLGTSGYEQYF
TRBJ1-3 | once | NA | TRBV18 | TGTGCCAGCTCACCTCAGGGTACTGGAAACACCATATATTTT | CASSPQGTGNTIYF
TRBJ1-5 | NA | NA | TRBV11-3 | TGTGCCAGCAGCTTAGGAGAAAATCAGCCCCAGCATTTT | CASSLGENQPQHF
TRBJ2-1 | NA | TRBD2 | TRBV7-2 | TGTGCCAGCAGCACCCGGACTAGCGGGCACAAAAGCTCCTACAATGAGCAGTTCTTC | CASSTRTSGHKSSYNEQFF
TRBJ1-1 | NA | TRBD1 | TRBV19 | TGTGCCAGTAGTCTTGGGAGGACAGGGGAAGCTTTCTTT | CASSLGRTGEAFF
TRBJ2-3 | NA | NA | TRBV9 | TGTGCCAGCAGCGTATGGTCTAGAAGCACAGATACGCAGTATTTT | CASSVWSRSTDTQYF
TRBJ1-5 | NA | NA | TRBV19 | TGTGCCAGCGAACAAGGGGTTTCTAGCAATCAGCCCCAGCATTTT | CASEQGVSSNQPQHF
TRBJ2-7 | NA | NA | TRBV15 | TGTGCCACCAGCAGAGAAAATACCTACGAGCAGTACTTC | CATSRENTYEQYF
TRBJ2-7 | NA | NA | TRBV3-1/TRBV3-2 | TGTGCCAGCACTGGGGGCGCGTACGAGCAGTACTTC | CASTGGAYEQYF
TRBJ2-7 | NA | NA | TRBV5-6 | TGTGCCAGCAGCTTGGGTAGCGGAAGAAACTACGAGCAGTACTTC | CASSLGSGRNYEQYF
TRBJ2-5 | NA | TRBD1 | TRBV24-1 | TGTGCCACCAGTGATTTTAGGGACAGCGAAGAGACCCAGTACTTC | CATSDFRDSEETQYF
TRBJ1-3 | few | NA | TRBV3-1/TRBV3-2 | TGTGCCAGCAGCCCCACCGACAGCCGGGGAAACACCATATATTTT | CASSPTDSRGNTIYF
TRBJ2-1 | NA | TRBD2 | TRBV3-1/TRBV3-2 | TGTGCCAGCAGCCCGGGACTAGCGGCCTACAATGAGCAGTTCTTC | CASSPGLAAYNEQFF
TRBJ1-1 | NA | TRBD1 | TRBV2 | TGTGCCAGCAGTAAAACAGGGGGCACTGAAGCTTTCTTT | CASSKTGGTEAFF
TRBJ2-4 | NA | NA | TRBV28 | TGTGCCACCACAGGGTCTTTTAATCACATTCAGTACTTC | CATTGSFNHIQYF
TRBJ1-1 | NA | TRBD1 | TRBV4-1 | TGCGCCAGCAGCCAAGACAGGGGGCACCGTAGGGCTGAAGCTTTCTTT | CASSQDRGHRRAEAFF
TRBJ1-4 | NA | NA | TRBV7-9 | TGTGCCAGCAGCGACAGTGCAACTAATGAAAAACTGTTTTTT | CASSDSATNEKLFF
TRBJ2-3 | NA | TRBD2 | TRBV15 | TGTGCCACCAGCGCAAGTACCGGGACTAGCGGGCTTAGCACAGATACGCAGTATTTT | CATSASTGTSGLSTDTQYF
TRBJ2-3 | NA | TRBD2 | TRBV3-1/TRBV3-2 | TGTGCCAGCAGCTCCCTAGCGGGAGCCACAGATACGCAGTATTTT | CASSSLAGATDTQYF
TRBJ1-2 | NA | NA | TRBV25-1 | TGTGCCAGCAGTTCGTTTGGCGGCTACACCTTC | CASSSFGGYTF
TRBJ1-1 | NA | NA | TRBV11-3 | TGTGCCAGCAGCTTAGAAGACAGGAACACTGAAGCTTTCTTT | CASSLEDRNTEAFF
TRBJ2-7 | NA | NA | TRBV6-5 | TGTGCCAGCAGTTACTCGGGTAGCGGAGTCTCCTACGAGCAGTACTTC | CASSYSGSGVSYEQYF
TRBJ1-4 | NA | NA | TRBV5-1 | TGCGCCAGCCGGCCGGGGGGGAATGAAAAACTGTTTTTT | CASRPGGNEKLFF
TRBJ1-1 | few | NA | TRBV10-1 | TGCGCCAGCAGTGATGGCACCCAGGGAGCTTTCTTT | CASSDGTQGAFF
TRBJ1-2 | few | TRBD1 | TRBV11-2 | TGTGCCAGCAGCCCGATCAGGGACAGGGGCTATGGCTACACCTTC | CASSPIRDRGYGYTF
TRBJ2-1 | NA | NA | TRBV7-2 | TGTGCCAGCAGCTTAGCAGGGGGTCGAGCGGGGTCCCGCTACAATGAGCAGTTCTTC | CASSLAGGRAGSRYNEQFF
TRBJ2-1 | NA | NA | TRBV3-1/TRBV3-2 | TGTGCCAGCAGCCCGTTCGACAGAAATGAGCAGTTCTTC | CASSPFDRNEQFF
TRBJ2-7 | NA | NA | TRBV28 | TGTGCCAGCAGTTCCTATTGGGACACCAAGGCCACCTACGAGCAGTACTTC | CASSSYWDTKATYEQYF
TRBJ2-5 | NA | NA | TRBV19 | TGTGCCAGTAGTACGGGAAGCCAAGAGACCCAGTACTTC | CASSTGSQETQYF
TRBJ2-5 | NA | NA | TRBV2 | TGTGCCAGCCATCAGTCCCTCCAAGAGACCCAGTACTTC | CASHQSLQETQYF
TRBJ1-5 | NA | NA | TRBV28 | TGTGCCAGCAGTCCTCGGGGAGGGCGATTGGTGAATCAGCCCCAGCATTTT | CASSPRGGRLVNQPQHF